Each of the 21 T cell receptor beta chains below was sequenced from the same sample in a study of T cells after yellow fever vaccination. Each CDR3 protein is one row after TCRdb ran MiXCR on the 5' RACE reads. The repertoire consists of about 73,000 distinct CDR3 sequences, with approximately 8% occurring once and the leading ten covering around 45%. Here the sequenced sample was CD8+ T cells sorted from PBMCs, taken on the day of the yellow fever booster vaccination. The receptors stem from a man aged 30 to 39 who received the YFV17D yellow fever vaccine.

There are a few counts of this clonotype. CDR3 sequence (DNA): TGTGCCAGCAACACCGGACTAGCTAGGTACGAGCAGTACTTC. This codes for CASNTGLARYEQYF. The chain uses TRBV6-2 or TRBV6-3 and TRBJ2-7; 8 nucleotides line up with TRBD2. V shed 7 bases, J shed 4 bases, and the junction held 9 bases outside the gene matches. The CDR3 has 14 amino acids. Germline lookup yields CDR1 MNHEY and CDR2 SVGEGT.

This clonotype has only a few counts. V usage is TRBV5-1 and J usage is TRBJ1-1; D uncertain. Germline-derived CDR1 and CDR2 are SGHRS and YFSETQ. Trimming shortened V by 5 bases and J by 0 bases, and 11 bases separated the two germline ends. The CDR3 runs to 14 residues. CDR3 sequence: CASSYTGLNTEAFF. In DNA, the CDR3 is TGCGCCAGCAGTTACACGGGCCTGAACACTGAAGCTTTCTTT.

This sequence joins TRBV21-1 and TRBJ2-1. TRBV21-1 is an annotated pseudogene. This CDR3 comprises 17 residues. Written as DNA, the CDR3 is TGTGCCAGCAGCAAATTGGGTCTTGATCGGGTTCGGAATGAGCAGTTCTTC. Protein: CASSKLGLDRVRNEQFF.

This clonotype was recorded many times. The J gene is TRBJ2-3, the V gene TRBV7-9; TRBD2 is a possible D gene (5 bases). V lost 5 bases to trimming and J lost 2 bases, with 20 bases between them. The germline CDR1 and CDR2 sequences are SEHNR and FQNEAQ (reference sequence). This CDR3 comprises 17 residues. The CDR3 DNA follows: TGTGCCAGCAGCCGTACTTCACTAGATACTTACACAGATACGCAGTATTTT. Amino acids: CASSRTSLDTYTDTQYF.

This clonotype occurred a few times. The rearrangement joins TRBV19 to TRBJ1-1, with 7 bases lining up with TRBD1. J lost 2 bases, V lost 6 bases, and 9 bases had no gene match. Germline values: CDR1 LNHDA, CDR2 SQIVND (reference sequence). This CDR3 region has 15 residues. Here the CDR3 DNA reads TGTGCCAGTAGCCTGACGGGACAGTTAAACACTGAAGCTTTCTTT. This encodes CASSLTGQLNTEAFF.

This clonotype was observed a single time. The V and J genes are TRBV9 and TRBJ2-3; D ambiguous. Trimming stripped 2 bases from V and 2 bases from J, with 12 bases between. This CDR3 spans 15 amino acids. In germline, CDR1 is SGDLS, CDR2 YYNGEE. The CDR3 sequence is CASSVTEKTTDTQYF. The DNA of the CDR3 is TGTGCCAGCAGCGTCACCGAAAAGACCACAGATACGCAGTATTTT.

J is TRBJ2-7 and V is TRBV29-1, with 9 positions matching TRBD2. Per the germline V gene, CDR1 is SQVTM and CDR2 is ANQGSEA. The ends lost 6 bases at V and 3 bases at J; junction bases unmatched: 3. The CDR3 runs to 12 residues. CDR3 residues: CSVLAGNYEQYF. CDR3 bases: TGCAGCGTCCTAGCGGGAAACTACGAGCAGTACTTC.

Many counts were recorded for this clonotype. CDR3 loop: CSAISSGSNEQFF. CDR3 nucleotide sequence: TGCAGTGCTATAAGTAGCGGGAGTAATGAGCAGTTCTTC. The V call is TRBV20-1, the J call TRBJ2-1; TRBD2 aligns across 9 bases. V lost 4 bases to trimming and J lost 7 bases; unmatched junction nucleotides: 5. The CDR3 consists of 13 residues. The germline gives CDR1 DFQATT, CDR2 SNEGSKA (reference sequence).

The chain joins TRBV20-1 to TRBJ2-3, with D perhaps TRBD2 (6 bases). V lost 2 bases and J lost 2, with 14 bases in between. CDR3 length equals 15 residues. Per the germline V gene, CDR1 is DFQATT and CDR2 is SNEGSKA (reference sequence). CDR3 sequence (DNA): TGCAGTGCTAGACGGAAGCGGGTGGCCACAGATACGCAGTATTTT. Protein product: CSARRKRVATDTQYF.

This clonotype was detected a few times. The chain combines TRBV12-3 or TRBV12-4 with TRBJ2-7; 7 bases agree with TRBD1. The CDR3 extends over 16 amino acids. The J segment lost 3 bases and the V segment lost 6 bases, leaving 14 bases of the junction unmatched. CDR3 sequence reads: CASSPYRTGHFYEQYF. The CDR3 DNA reads TGTGCCAGCAGCCCCTACCGGACAGGCCACTTCTACGAGCAGTACTTC.

Ten or more counts support this clonotype. The gene calls are TRBV27 and TRBJ2-5; D gene ambiguous. The length of the CDR3 is 11 residues. The germline gives CDR1 MNHEY, CDR2 SMNVEV (reference sequence). Between the trimmed V and J ends, which lost 10 bases and 4 bases, there was a span of 10 bases. This chain's CDR3 is CATTYRETQYF. DNA of the CDR3: TGTGCCACCACTTATCGAGAGACCCAGTACTTC.

This clonotype was counted between two and nine times. V usage is TRBV12-3 or TRBV12-4 and J usage is TRBJ1-1; D unclear. Trimming pared 5 bases from V and 7 bases from J, leaving 8 bases between. The CDR3 has 11 amino acids. The CDR3 loop is CASSLLGEAFF. CDR3 DNA: TGTGCCAGCAGTCTCCTGGGTGAAGCTTTCTTT.

CDR3 nucleotides: TGTGCCAGCAGTCTCGGACTAGCGGGAGTAAGTGAGCAGTACTTC. Its translation is CASSLGLAGVSEQYF. The rearrangement links TRBV12-3 or TRBV12-4 to TRBJ2-7, with TRBD2 matching 13 bases. Trimming took 5 bases from V and 7 from J; bases not matched to a gene: 8. This CDR3 comprises 15 residues.

This clonotype was counted only a few times. The rearrangement links TRBV20-1 to TRBJ2-1; perhaps TRBD2 as D (5 bases). Trimming took off 1 base at V and 1 base at J, with 11 bases between the two ends. This CDR3 region has 15 residues. CDR1 and CDR2 (germline): DFQATT, SNEGSKA (reference sequence). The DNA of the CDR3 is TGCAGTGCTAGAGGGACTGGAGGTTCCTACAATGAGCAGTTCTTC. Translated: CSARGTGGSYNEQFF.

This clonotype occurred a few times. The chain combines TRBV20-1 with TRBJ2-1, with TRBD1 matching 7 bases. Germline-derived CDR1 and CDR2 are DFQATT and SNEGSKA (reference sequence). V gave up 0 bases and J gave up 4 bases; unmatched junction bases: 6. This CDR3 contains 15 residues. The CDR3 DNA reads TGCAGTGCTAGAGATAAGACAGGGAGTTACAATGAGCAGTTCTTC. Translating gives CSARDKTGSYNEQFF.

This clonotype has just a few counts. The V call is TRBV6-5, the J call TRBJ2-1; no definite D call. This CDR3 comprises 14 residues. CDR1 MNHEY and CDR2 SVGAGI come from the germline V gene. Trimming took 2 bases from V and 5 from J, leaving 10 bases between them. Here the CDR3 reads CASSYLGHHNEQFF. The CDR3 region has the DNA TGTGCCAGCAGTTACCTCGGTCACCACAATGAGCAGTTCTTC.

This clonotype was seen many times. V usage is TRBV5-4 and J usage is TRBJ2-1; perhaps TRBD2 as D (6 bases). Germline V CDR1 and CDR2: SGHNT, YYREEE (reference sequence). Trimming removed 5 bases at V and 8 bases at J, with 17 bases between. This CDR3 comprises 14 residues. Written as DNA, the CDR3 is TGTGCCAGCAGTTTCTCCGGGACTGTTGATGAGCAGTTCTTC. Translating gives CASSFSGTVDEQFF.

The rearrangement links TRBV4-2 to TRBJ1-1; no clear D. The CDR3 totals 13 residues. Trimming removed 5 bases from V and 0 bases from J, with 7 bases in between. CDR1 LGHNA and CDR2 YNFKEQ come from the germline V gene. CDR3 residues: CASSDPVNTEAFF. In DNA form, the CDR3 reads TGTGCCAGCAGCGACCCAGTGAACACTGAAGCTTTCTTT.

The rearrangement joins TRBV7-9 to TRBJ2-2, with D unresolved. Germline values: CDR1 SEHNR, CDR2 FQNEAQ (reference sequence). The CDR3 has 13 residues. V shed 8 bases and J shed 1 base, with 8 bases lying between them. CDR3 region: CASVTQNTGELFF. The CDR3 DNA reads as TGTGCCAGCGTAACACAGAACACCGGGGAGCTGTTTTTT.

V gene TRBV27 combines with J gene TRBJ2-1; tentatively, D is TRBD2 (5 bases). This CDR3 spans 15 amino acids. CDR1 and CDR2 (germline): MNHEY, SMNVEV (reference sequence). V was shortened by 5 bases and J by 2 bases, with 13 bases between the two germline ends. CDR3 nucleotide sequence: TGTGCCAGCAGTGAAAGCGGAAGTCCCTACAATGAGCAGTTCTTC. Encoded protein: CASSESGSPYNEQFF.

This clonotype was recorded many times. The chain recombines TRBV4-1 with TRBJ2-7, with D possibly TRBD2 on 5 matching bases. The CDR3 extends over 14 amino acids. V shed 1 base and J shed 6 bases, with 13 bases lying between them. Germline-derived CDR1 and CDR2 are MGHRA and YSYEKL. CDR3 nucleotide sequence: TGCGCCAGCAGCCAAGGAGACCTGGGGAGCGAGCAGTACTTC. Translation gives CASSQGDLGSEQYF.